These 13 T cell receptor beta chains were all obtained from the same sample, sequenced in a study of T cell responses to AZD1222 COVID-19 vaccine. Clones were read by immunoSEQ multiplex PCR, and TCRdb kept only the in-frame ones, dropping some. The sample lists around 130,000 clones, roughly 90% seen once, with more than 3.5% in the top ten. The sample consisted of peripheral blood, taken 28 days after the second dose of the MenACWY control vaccine. The receptors were gathered from an adult who received the MenACWY meningococcal vaccine as a control.

The V and J genes are TRBV2 and TRBJ2-7; a weak D match, TRBD1 (7 bases). Germline CDR1 reads SNHLY; CDR2 reads FYNNEI. V shed 6 bases and J shed 0 bases, with 15 bases lying between them. The CDR3 is made up of 15 amino acids. CDR3 nucleotide sequence: TGTGCCAGCAGGGAGGGACAGTCGTACTCCTACGAGCAGTACGTC. Protein product: CASREGQSYSYEQYV.

The gene calls are TRBV18 and TRBJ1-1; no reliable D call. Germline values: CDR1 KGHSH, CDR2 LQKENI. Trimming removed 2 bases from V and 6 bases from J, with 13 bases in between. This CDR3 has 14 residues. The chain's CDR3 is CASSPEGKVPEAFF. The DNA of the CDR3 is TGTGCCAGCTCACCAGAGGGAAAGGTCCCTGAAGCTTTCTTT.

The rearrangement uses TRBV28 and TRBJ1-2; 7 bases map to TRBD1. Germline V gene lookup returns CDR1 MDHEN and CDR2 SYDVKM. J was trimmed by 0 bases and V by 3 bases; bases with no gene match: 1. There are 14 residues in the CDR3. CDR3 nucleotides: TGTGCCAGCAGTTTCGGGACAGCTAACTATGGCTACACCTTC. It specifies CASSFGTANYGYTF.

V usage is TRBV4-1 and J usage is TRBJ1-2; D is unclear. CDR1 MGHRA and CDR2 YSYEKL come from the germline V gene. The CDR3 totals 15 residues. V was shortened by 1 base and J by 4 bases, with 13 bases between the two germline ends. In DNA form, the CDR3 reads TGCGCCAGCAGCCAAGGGCAGGAAGTATTCTATGGCTACACCTTC. Translated, it gives CASSQGQEVFYGYTF.

J is TRBJ1-3 and V is TRBV11-3; possible D gene TRBD1, 5 bases. The CDR3 has 14 residues. CDR1 and CDR2 (germline): SGHNT, YENEEA. The V gene lost 4 bases and the J gene lost 0 bases, with 7 bases spanning the gap. DNA of the CDR3: TGTGCCAGCAGCTGTAGGGGCTCTGGAAACACCATATATTTT. Translated: CASSCRGSGNTIYF.

This rearrangement joins TRBV5-5 to TRBJ2-3; weak D call: TRBD2 (6 bases). V was clipped by 2 bases and J by 3 bases, with 10 bases between them. Germline V gene sequence: CDR1 SGHKS, CDR2 YYEKEE (reference sequence). This CDR3 spans 14 amino acids. The CDR3 DNA reads TGTGCCAGCAGCTTTACGGGGGTGACAGATACGCAGTATTTT. It translates to CASSFTGVTDTQYF.

The chain uses TRBV3-1 (or the pseudogene TRBV3-2) and TRBJ1-6; D gene uncertain. The V and J ends lost 0 bases and 12 bases respectively, with 12 bases between them. This CDR3 has 14 amino acids. CDR1 LGHDT and CDR2 YNNKEL come from the germline V gene (reference sequence). Written as DNA, the CDR3 is TGTGCCAGCAGCCAAGACATTGTTGTGAAACCCCTCCACTTT. It translates to CASSQDIVVKPLHF.

The V and J genes are TRBV9 and TRBJ1-2; TRBD1 might be the D (5 bases). The CDR3 totals 14 residues. V was trimmed by 0 bases and J by 3 bases, leaving 9 bases between them. Looked up from germline, CDR1 is SGDLS and CDR2 is YYNGEE. The CDR3 is CASSVGGGDYGYTF. CDR3 sequence (DNA): TGTGCCAGCAGCGTAGGTGGGGGGGACTATGGCTACACCTTC.

The chain recombines TRBV5-5 with TRBJ1-1, with TRBD1 matching over 8 bases. Per the germline V gene, CDR1 is SGHKS and CDR2 is YYEKEE (reference sequence). The CDR3 runs to 14 residues. V dropped 4 bases and J dropped 5; count of bases not matched to a gene: 7. CDR3 amino acids: CASSPRTGKTEAFF. DNA for the CDR3: TGTGCCAGCAGCCCCCGGACAGGGAAGACTGAAGCTTTCTTT.

The chain joins TRBV19 to TRBJ2-7, with 14 bases lining up with TRBD2. CDR1 LNHDA and CDR2 SQIVND come from the germline V gene (reference sequence). CDR3 length: 14 amino acids. J lost 7 bases, V lost 6 bases, and 5 bases had no gene match. In DNA, the CDR3 is TGTGCCAGTAGCCAGGGACTAGCGGGAGTTGAGCAGTACTTC. It encodes CASSQGLAGVEQYF.

This clone is medium-sized in the sample. V gene TRBV6-1 combines with J gene TRBJ2-3, with 11 bases aligning to TRBD2. The CDR3 runs 16 residues. J lost 3 bases, V lost 2 bases, and 4 bases had no gene match. The germline gives CDR1 MNHNS, CDR2 SASEGT. In DNA, the CDR3 is TGTGCCAGCAGTGAAACTAGCGGGAGCGGTACAGATACGCAGTATTTT. Translation gives CASSETSGSGTDTQYF.

J is TRBJ2-7 and V is TRBV7-9; a weak D match, TRBD1 (5 bases). CDR3 length: 15 amino acids. V was shortened by 9 bases and J by 2 bases, with 20 bases between the two germline ends. Germline lookup yields CDR1 SEHNR and CDR2 FQNEAQ (reference sequence). As DNA, the CDR3 is TGTGCCAGAATCGGAAGGGGAAGAAAAGCCTACGAGCAGTACTTC. Protein product: CARIGRGRKAYEQYF. Using reference TRBV7-9 and TRBJ2-7 for the parts outside the CDR3, the full variable domain is DTGVSQNPRHKITKRGQNVTFRCDPISEHNRLYWYRQTLGQGPEFLTYFQNEAQLEKSRLLSDRFSAERPKGSFSTLEIQRTEQGDSAMYLCARIGRGRKAYEQYFGPGTRLTVT.

The CDR3 DNA is TGTGCCAGCAGTTTAGGGTATCAGCCCCAGCATTTT. Translated: CASSLGYQPQHF. This chain joins TRBV28 and TRBJ1-5; D ambiguous. Trimming pared 2 bases from V and 5 bases from J, leaving 4 bases between. This CDR3 spans 12 amino acids. Germline V gene sequence: CDR1 MDHEN, CDR2 SYDVKM.